This TCR beta chain came from a study of T cell responses to AZD1222 COVID-19 vaccine. Study-wide results and caveats: Clonal diversity may have been underestimated in mostly white British donors. With two AZD1222 doses given, Spike-specific TCR breadth and depth both rose.

The trim removed 3 bases at V and 2 bases at J, leaving 6 bases unmatched. The CDR3 totals 15 residues. The germline CDR1 and CDR2 sequences are GTSNPN and SVGIG (reference sequence). TCRdb's table, derived via immunoSEQ multiplex PCR, lists solely in-frame clones and lacks some. The table lists about 94,000 clones, approximately 90% of them singletons. As concerns this clone: Its antigen is still unknown.

This TCR was sampled from an adult in good health. Sample: peripheral blood, taken on day 0 of AZD1222 vaccination. The chain combines TRBV30 with TRBJ1-5; 8 bases are a match to TRBD1. This CDR3 is CAWSPGQGGNQPQHF. The CDR3 DNA reads as TGTGCCTGGAGCCCCGGACAGGGTGGCAATCAGCCCCAGCATTTT.